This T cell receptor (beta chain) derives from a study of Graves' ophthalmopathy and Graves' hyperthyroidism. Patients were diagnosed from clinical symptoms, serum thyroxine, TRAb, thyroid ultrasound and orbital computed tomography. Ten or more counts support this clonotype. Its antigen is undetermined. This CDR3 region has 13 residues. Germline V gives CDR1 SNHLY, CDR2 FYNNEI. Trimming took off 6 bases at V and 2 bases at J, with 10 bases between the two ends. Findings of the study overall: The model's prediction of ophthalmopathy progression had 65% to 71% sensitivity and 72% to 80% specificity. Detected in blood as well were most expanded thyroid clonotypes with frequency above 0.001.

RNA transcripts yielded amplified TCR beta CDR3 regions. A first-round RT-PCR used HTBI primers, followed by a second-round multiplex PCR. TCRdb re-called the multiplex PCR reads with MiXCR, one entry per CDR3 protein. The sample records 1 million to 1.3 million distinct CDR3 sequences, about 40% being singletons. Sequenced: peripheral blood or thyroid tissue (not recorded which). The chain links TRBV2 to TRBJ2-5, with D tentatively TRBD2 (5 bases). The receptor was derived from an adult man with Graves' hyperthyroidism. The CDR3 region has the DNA TGTGCCAGCAGATTAGCGCAACAAGAGACCCAGTACTTC. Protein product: CASRLAQQETQYF.